Below, one TCR beta chain is given with its context. The protocol was immunoSEQ multiplex PCR, while the TCRdb copy is restricted to in-frame clones and leaves out a portion. The data show about 370,000 clones, approximately 92% seen once. The data were taken from a study of blood T cell repertoires in COVID-19. Cohort placement rested on clinical history that participants reported themselves. This TCR came from a young man who had recovered from COVID-19. The sequenced sample consisted of PBMCs or T cells enriched from blood (not recorded which).

The CDR3: CASSQEGGAGSNYGYTF. CDR3 bases: TGCGCCAGCAGCCAAGAAGGGGGGGCCGGATCAAACTATGGCTACACCTTC. The J gene is TRBJ1-2, the V gene TRBV4-3, with D possibly TRBD1 on 6 matching bases. V shed 0 bases and J shed 2 bases, with 16 bases lying between them. Germline V gene sequence: CDR1 LGHNA, CDR2 YSLEER. The CDR3 totals 17 residues.